A selection of T cell receptor beta chains follows, all from one sample in a study of identical twins. Via MiXCR, TCRdb re-called the 5' RACE reads, giving one row per CDR3 protein. Of approximately 300,000 distinct CDR3 sequences listed, 7.5% to 9.5% are singletons. A further study also used this sample, focusing on yellow fever vaccine responses in identical twins.

The sample consisted of CD8+ T cells sorted from blood. These receptor sequences come from a woman aged 18-35 years in good health. Each CDR3 is given with its conserved first and last residue. The D gene is left open where the match is weak. The size field is filled for only some rows; it gives once, few, many or a size class.

TGCAGTGCTAGAGAGCACCTGGGGACTAGCGACACTAACCTCTACGAGCAGTACTTC	CSAREHLGTSDTNLYEQYF	TRBV20-1	TRBD2	TRBJ2-7	once
TGCGCCAGCAGTGCCTTTACGGGGGGTCAGTCCTACGAGCAGTACTTC	CASSAFTGGQSYEQYF	TRBV10-1	TRBD2	TRBJ2-7	NA
TGCGCCAGCAGCCATCCGGGACTAGCGGGGGGGCCCTACGAGCAGTACTTC	CASSHPGLAGGPYEQYF	TRBV4-1	TRBD2	TRBJ2-7	few
TGTGCCAGCAGTTTATTCCCAGCGGAGACCTCCTACAATGAGCAGTTCTTC	CASSLFPAETSYNEQFF	TRBV27	NA	TRBJ2-1	few
TGCAGCGTTGAGGCGTATGGTAACAGGGGGCGGACAGATACGCAGTATTTT	CSVEAYGNRGRTDTQYF	TRBV29-1	TRBD1	TRBJ2-3	NA
TGCGCCAGCAGCCAATTTACTAGCGGGGATACCGGGGAGCTGTTTTTT	CASSQFTSGDTGELFF	TRBV4-3	TRBD2	TRBJ2-2	many
TGTGCCAGCAGCTTAGTAATGGGGAGATCAGGCTCCTACAATGAGCAGTTCTTC	CASSLVMGRSGSYNEQFF	TRBV11-1	NA	TRBJ2-1	many
TGTGCCAGCAGCGCCGGTCTCTATGGCTACACCTTC	CASSAGLYGYTF	TRBV9	NA	TRBJ1-2	many
TGTGCCAGCAGTTTAACGCGTCTTTTGAACACTGAAGCTTTCTTT	CASSLTRLLNTEAFF	TRBV27	NA	TRBJ1-1	few
TGTGCCAGCTCTCCTAGAAATAGCGGGGGGCAGTCCGGGGAGCTGTTTTTT	CASSPRNSGGQSGELFF	TRBV7-9	TRBD2	TRBJ2-2	NA
TGTGCCAGCAGCATGACTAGTCTCAGCTCCTACGAGCAGTACTTC	CASSMTSLSSYEQYF	TRBV13	NA	TRBJ2-7	few
TGCGCCAGCAGTGATAGCGGGCGGTCCTACGAGCAGTACTTC	CASSDSGRSYEQYF	TRBV10-2	TRBD2	TRBJ2-7	many